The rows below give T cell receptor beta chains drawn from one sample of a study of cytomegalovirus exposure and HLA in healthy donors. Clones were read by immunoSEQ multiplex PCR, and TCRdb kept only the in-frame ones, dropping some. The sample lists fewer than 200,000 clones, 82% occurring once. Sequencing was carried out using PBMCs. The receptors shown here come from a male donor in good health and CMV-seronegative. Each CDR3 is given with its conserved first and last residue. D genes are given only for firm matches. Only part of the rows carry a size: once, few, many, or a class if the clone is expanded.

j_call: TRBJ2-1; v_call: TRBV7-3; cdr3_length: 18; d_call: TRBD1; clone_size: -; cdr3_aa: CASSFLGVGTGKVDEQFF; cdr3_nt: TGTGCCAGCAGCTTCCTGGGGGTTGGGACAGGGAAGGTAGATGAGCAGTTCTTC
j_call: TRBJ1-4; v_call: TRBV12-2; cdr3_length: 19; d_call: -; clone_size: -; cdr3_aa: CASRPIREVGRAANEKLFF; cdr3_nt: TGTGCAAGTCGCCCTATCCGGGAGGTGGGCAGGGCGGCTAATGAAAAACTGTTTTTT
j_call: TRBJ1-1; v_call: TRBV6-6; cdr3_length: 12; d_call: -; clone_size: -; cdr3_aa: CASSYPNTEAFF; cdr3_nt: TGTGCCAGCAGTTACCCTAACACTGAAGCTTTCTTT
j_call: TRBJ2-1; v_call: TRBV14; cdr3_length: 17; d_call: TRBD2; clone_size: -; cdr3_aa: CASSQDLRLAGDNEQFF; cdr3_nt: TGTGCCAGCAGCCAAGATCTTAGGCTAGCGGGAGACAATGAGCAGTTCTTC
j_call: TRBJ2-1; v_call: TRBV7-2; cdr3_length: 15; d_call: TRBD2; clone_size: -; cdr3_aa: CASSLVASGNNEQFF; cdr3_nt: TGTGCCAGCAGCTTAGTGGCTAGCGGGAACAATGAGCAGTTCTTC
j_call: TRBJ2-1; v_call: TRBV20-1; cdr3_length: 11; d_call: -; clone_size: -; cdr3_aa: CSAAQGHEQFF; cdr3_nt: TGCAGTGCAGCCCAGGGGCATGAGCAGTTCTTC
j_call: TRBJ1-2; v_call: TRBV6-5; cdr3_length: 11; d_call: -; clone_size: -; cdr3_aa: CASGQVGGYTF; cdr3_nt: TGTGCCAGCGGCCAGGTTGGTGGCTACACCTTC
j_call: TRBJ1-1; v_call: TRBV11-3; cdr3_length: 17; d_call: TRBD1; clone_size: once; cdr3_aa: CASSLGSGTGASLEAFF; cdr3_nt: TGTGCCAGCAGCTTAGGCAGCGGGACAGGGGCGTCCCTGGAAGCTTTCTTT
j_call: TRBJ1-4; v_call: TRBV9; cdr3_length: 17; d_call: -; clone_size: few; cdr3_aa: CASSVDQGGTFNEKLFF; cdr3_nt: TGTGCCAGCAGCGTAGATCAAGGAGGAACCTTTAATGAAAAACTGTTTTTT
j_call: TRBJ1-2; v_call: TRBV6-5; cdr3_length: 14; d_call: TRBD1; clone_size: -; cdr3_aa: CASSYRGQGFGYTF; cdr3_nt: TGTGCCAGCAGTTACAGAGGACAGGGTTTTGGCTACACCTTC
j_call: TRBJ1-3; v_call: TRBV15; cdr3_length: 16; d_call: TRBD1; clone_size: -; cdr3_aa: CATSRDQGAPGNTIYF; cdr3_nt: TGTGCCACCAGCAGAGATCAGGGGGCGCCTGGAAACACCATATATTTT
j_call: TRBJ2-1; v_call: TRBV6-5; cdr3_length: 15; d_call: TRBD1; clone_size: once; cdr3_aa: CASSTRRDRNNEQFF; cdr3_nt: TGTGCCAGCAGTACCCGCAGGGACAGAAACAATGAGCAGTTCTTC
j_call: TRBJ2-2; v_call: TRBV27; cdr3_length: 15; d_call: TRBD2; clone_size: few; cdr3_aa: CASSPWGRATGELFF; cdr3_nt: TGTGCCAGCAGCCCCTGGGGGAGGGCCACCGGGGAGCTGTTTTTT
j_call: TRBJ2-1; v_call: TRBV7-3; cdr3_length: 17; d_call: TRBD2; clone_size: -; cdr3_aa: CASSPSPTSRNYNEQFF; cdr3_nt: TGTGCCAGCAGCCCTAGCCCGACTAGCAGGAACTACAATGAGCAGTTCTTC
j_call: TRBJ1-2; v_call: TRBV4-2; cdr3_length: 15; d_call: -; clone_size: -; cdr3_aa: CASSQAWEDSFGYTF; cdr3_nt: TGTGCCAGCAGCCAAGCGTGGGAAGACAGCTTTGGCTACACCTTC
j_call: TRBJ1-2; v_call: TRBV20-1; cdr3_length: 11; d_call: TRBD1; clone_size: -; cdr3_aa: CSGRQGEGYTF; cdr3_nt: TGCAGCGGAAGACAGGGAGAAGGCTACACCTTC
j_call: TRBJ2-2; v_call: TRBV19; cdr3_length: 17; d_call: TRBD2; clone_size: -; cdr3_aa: CASNPSPLAGGTGELFF; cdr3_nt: TGTGCCAGTAATCCGAGCCCACTAGCGGGGGGCACCGGGGAGCTGTTTTTT
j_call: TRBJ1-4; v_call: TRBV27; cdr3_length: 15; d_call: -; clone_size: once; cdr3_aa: CASSHDRTTNEKLFF; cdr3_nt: TGTGCCAGCAGCCATGACAGGACAACTAATGAAAAACTGTTTTTT
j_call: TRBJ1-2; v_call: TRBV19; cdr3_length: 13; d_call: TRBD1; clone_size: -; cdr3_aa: CASKGTGAYGYTF; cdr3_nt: TGTGCCAGTAAGGGGACAGGGGCCTATGGCTACACCTTC
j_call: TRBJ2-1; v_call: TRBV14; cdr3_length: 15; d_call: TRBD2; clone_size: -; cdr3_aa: CASSQVWEGSGEQFF; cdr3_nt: TGTGCCAGCAGCCAAGTTTGGGAGGGGTCCGGTGAGCAGTTCTTC
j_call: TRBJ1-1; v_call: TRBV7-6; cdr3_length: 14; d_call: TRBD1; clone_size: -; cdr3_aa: CASSARDRFAEAFF; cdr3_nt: TGTGCCAGCAGCGCACGGGACAGGTTCGCTGAAGCTTTCTTT
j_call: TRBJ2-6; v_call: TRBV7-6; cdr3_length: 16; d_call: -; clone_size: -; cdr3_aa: CASSLREPSGANVLTF; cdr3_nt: TGTGCCAGCAGCCTCCGGGAGCCCTCTGGGGCCAACGTCCTGACTTTC
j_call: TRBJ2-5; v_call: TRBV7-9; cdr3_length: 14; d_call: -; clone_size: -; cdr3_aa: CASSPPLGQETQYF; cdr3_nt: TGTGCCAGCAGCCCCCCCCTAGGACAAGAGACCCAGTACTTC
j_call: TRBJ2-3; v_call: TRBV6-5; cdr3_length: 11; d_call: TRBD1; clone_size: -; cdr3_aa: CASSNRDRDYF; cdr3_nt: TGTGCCAGCAGTAACCGGGACAGGGACTATTTT
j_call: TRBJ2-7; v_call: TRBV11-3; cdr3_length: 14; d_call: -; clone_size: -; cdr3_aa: CASSLGSGNYEQYF; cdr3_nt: TGTGCCAGCAGCTTAGGTTCAGGGAACTACGAGCAGTACTTC
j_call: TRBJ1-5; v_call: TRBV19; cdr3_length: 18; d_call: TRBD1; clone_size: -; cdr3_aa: CASSMGTGQPISNQPQHF; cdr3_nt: TGTGCCAGTAGTATGGGAACGGGACAGCCGATTAGCAATCAGCCCCAGCATTTT
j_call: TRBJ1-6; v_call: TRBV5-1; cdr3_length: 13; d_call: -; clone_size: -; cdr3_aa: CASSREGDPPLHF; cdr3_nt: TGCGCCAGCAGCCGGGAGGGGGATCCACCCCTCCACTTT
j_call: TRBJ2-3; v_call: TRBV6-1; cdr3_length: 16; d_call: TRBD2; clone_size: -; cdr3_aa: CASSETAGGLTDTQYF; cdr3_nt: TGTGCCAGCAGTGAAACGGCGGGGGGGCTTACGGATACGCAGTATTTT
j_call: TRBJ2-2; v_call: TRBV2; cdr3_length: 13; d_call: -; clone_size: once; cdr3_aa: CASSQAGHRELFF; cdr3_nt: TGTGCCAGCAGCCAAGCGGGACATCGGGAGCTGTTTTTT
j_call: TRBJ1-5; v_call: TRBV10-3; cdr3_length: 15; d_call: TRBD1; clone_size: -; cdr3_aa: CAIRGTADSNQPQHF; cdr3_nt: TGTGCCATCAGAGGGACAGCCGATAGCAATCAGCCCCAGCATTTT
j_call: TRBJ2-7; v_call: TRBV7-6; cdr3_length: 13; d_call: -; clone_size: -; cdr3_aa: CASSLYTGYEQYF; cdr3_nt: TGTGCCAGCAGCTTGTATACAGGCTACGAGCAGTACTTC
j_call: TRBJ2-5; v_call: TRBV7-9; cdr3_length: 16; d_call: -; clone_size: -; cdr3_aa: CSSSPGGSGWGETQYF; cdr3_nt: TGTTCCAGCAGCCCGGGCGGTAGCGGTTGGGGGGAGACCCAGTACTTC
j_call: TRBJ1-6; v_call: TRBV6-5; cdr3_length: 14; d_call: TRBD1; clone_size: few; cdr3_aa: CASSYQGDNSPLHF; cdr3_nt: TGTGCCAGCAGTTACCAGGGGGATAATTCACCCCTCCACTTT
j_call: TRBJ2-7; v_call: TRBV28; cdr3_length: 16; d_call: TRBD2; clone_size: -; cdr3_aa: CASSMGLAGGWGEQYF; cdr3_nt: TGTGCCAGCAGCATGGGACTAGCGGGAGGGTGGGGCGAGCAGTACTTC
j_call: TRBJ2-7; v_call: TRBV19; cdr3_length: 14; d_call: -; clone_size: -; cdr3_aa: CASSPARSSYEQYF; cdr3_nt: TGTGCCAGTAGCCCCGCCCGGAGCTCCTACGAGCAGTACTTC
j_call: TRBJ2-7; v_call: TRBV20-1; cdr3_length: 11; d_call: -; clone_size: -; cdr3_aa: CSAQGGYEQYF; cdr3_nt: TGCAGTGCTCAGGGAGGTTACGAGCAGTACTTC
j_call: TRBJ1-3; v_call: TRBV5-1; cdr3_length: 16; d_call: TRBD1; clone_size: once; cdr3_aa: CASSLQGSVSGNTIYF; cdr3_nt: TGCGCCAGCAGCCTACAGGGGAGCGTCTCTGGAAACACCATATATTTT
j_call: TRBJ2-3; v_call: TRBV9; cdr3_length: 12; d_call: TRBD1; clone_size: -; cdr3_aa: CASRGLEDTQYF; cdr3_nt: TGTGCCAGTAGGGGGCTCGAAGATACGCAGTATTTT
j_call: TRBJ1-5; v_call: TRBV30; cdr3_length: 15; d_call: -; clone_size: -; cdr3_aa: CAWSGPGAWAQPQHF; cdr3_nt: TGTGCCTGGAGTGGGCCAGGGGCGTGGGCGCAGCCCCAGCATTTT
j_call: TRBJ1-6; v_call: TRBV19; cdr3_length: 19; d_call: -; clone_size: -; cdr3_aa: CASSIDFRSQEQDDSPLHF; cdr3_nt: TGTGCCAGTAGTATAGATTTTCGTTCGCAGGAACAGGATGATTCACCCCTCCACTTT
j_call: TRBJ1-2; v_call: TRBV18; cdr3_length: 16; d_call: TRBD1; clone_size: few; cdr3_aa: CASSQGQTSTNYGYTF; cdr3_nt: TGTGCCAGCTCACAGGGACAGACAAGCACTAACTATGGCTACACCTTC
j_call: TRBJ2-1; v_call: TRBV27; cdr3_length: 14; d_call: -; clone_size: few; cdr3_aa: CASSRGTYYNEQFF; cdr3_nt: TGTGCCAGCAGTAGGGGAACTTACTACAATGAGCAGTTCTTC